Sequencing of this TCR beta chain was carried out in a study of long-term antiretroviral therapy in people with HIV. In the study overall: Initial samples were collected about a decade before the 2015 immediate-ART recommendation.

It was version v3.0 of the immunoSEQ assay that was run at survey level. Sequencing was performed with immunoSEQ multiplex PCR; in TCRdb, only in-frame clones are kept and a portion is missing. The sample records about 20,000 clones, approximately 81% being singletons. The material was unsorted PBMCs, obtained 1.9 years after starting antiretroviral therapy. The receptor was isolated from a woman aged 45 to 65 with HIV.

The CDR3 nucleotides are TGTGCCAGCAGTTATCGGTTCACAGATACGCAGTATTTT. Translated: CASSYRFTDTQYF. This chain uses TRBV6-5 with TRBJ2-3; D gene uncertain. The CDR3 length is 13 residues. Germline V gene lookup returns CDR1 MNHEY and CDR2 SVGAGI. Trimming left V 3 bases short and J 2 bases short, with 6 bases between.